This T cell receptor beta chain was sequenced during a study of CD8 T cells in ankylosing spondylitis. Points from the study as a whole: According to the report, clones linked to the disease were significantly enriched in matched synovial fluid samples taken from ankylosing spondylitis patients. Ankylosing spondylitis blood appeared to be characterized by a TCR beta motif of eight highly homologous variants. Prior work had noted some motif variants in reactive arthritis blood and synovial fluid. Those disease-linked clones were CD8+; they were also relatively rare in peripheral blood.

This clonotype was detected only a few times. Its cognate antigen is unknown. CDR3 size: 17 residues. V lost 0 bases to trimming and J lost 6 bases; unmatched junction nucleotides: 10. CDR1 and CDR2 from the germline V gene are LNHNV and YYDKDF (reference sequence). TCRdb used MiXCR to reprocess the 5' RACE reads, holding one entry per CDR3 protein. The repertoire includes 250,000 to 300,000 distinct CDR3 sequences, approximately 20% of them detected once, and under 8.5% sits in the top ten. The sequencing sample was made of blood, either unsorted or a sorted T cell fraction (not recorded which). V gene TRBV15 combines with J gene TRBJ2-2, with TRBD2 matching over 7 bases. The sequence came from a male donor with ankylosing spondylitis or in good health (not recorded which). Written as DNA, the CDR3 is TGTGCCACCAGCAGAGACTCCCTACTGGGGAGGGCCGGGGAGCTGTTTTTT. It specifies CATSRDSLLGRAGELFF.